One and the same sample provided the 32 T cell receptor beta chains below, sequenced in a study of blood T cells in healthy people across ages. A second 7 to 11 cycle PCR used barcoded and J-beta primers. One entry per CDR3 protein, called by TCRdb with MiXCR from the 5' RACE reads. The data show about 1.4 million distinct CDR3 sequences, approximately 59% seen once. The specimen was blood. These receptors all stem from a man between 18 and 29 years old in good health.

The chain combines TRBV18 with TRBJ1-6, with TRBD1 identical over 7 bases. The CDR3 loop spans 15 amino acids. Germline V gives CDR1 KGHSH, CDR2 LQKENI. V dropped 5 bases and J dropped 6; count of bases not matched to a gene: 7. CDR3 protein: CASSTGDRVNSPLHF. The CDR3 region has the DNA TGTGCCAGCTCAACCGGAGACAGGGTTAATTCACCCCTCCACTTT.

This chain joins TRBV29-1 and TRBJ2-1; weak D call: TRBD2 (6 bases). The germline CDR1 and CDR2 sequences are SQVTM and ANQGSEA. This CDR3 spans 12 amino acids. V lost 7 bases and J lost 13, with 20 bases in between. The DNA for the CDR3 is TGCAGCGCCCTCGGGGACTCGGGTGAACAGTTCTTC. Its translation: CSALGDSGEQFF.

This clonotype was seen repeatedly, ten times or more. The gene calls are TRBV24-1 and TRBJ1-5, with D unresolved. Per germline, CDR1 KGHDR and CDR2 SFDVKD. The CDR3 has 13 amino acids. V gave up 6 bases and J gave up 3 bases, with 8 bases separating them. CDR3 sequence (DNA): TGTGCCACCAGTTGGCAGTTCAATCAGCCCCAGCATTTT. It codes for CATSWQFNQPQHF.

This clonotype was seen a handful of times. The V gene is TRBV2, the J gene TRBJ1-4, with 10 positions matching TRBD1. V gave up 5 bases and J gave up 7 bases; unmatched junction bases: 4. The CDR3 has 14 amino acids. Germline V lookup: CDR1 SNHLY, CDR2 FYNNEI. The CDR3 here is CASSKDRGPEKLFF. For the CDR3, the DNA is TGTGCCAGCAGTAAAGACAGGGGGCCTGAAAAACTGTTTTTT.

This clonotype has more than one count but fewer than ten. V is TRBV7-2 and J is TRBJ2-5; 12 bases agree with TRBD2. Trimming took 5 bases from V and 4 from J; bases not matched to a gene: 2. Germline V lookup: CDR1 SGHTA, CDR2 FQGNSA. This CDR3 spans 14 amino acids. The CDR3 DNA reads TGTGCCAGCAGCCAGACTAGCGGGAGAGAGACCCAGTACTTC. Translating gives CASSQTSGRETQYF.

There are a few counts of this clonotype. This CDR3 reads CASSYSWEQYF. In DNA, the CDR3 is TGTGCCAGCAGTTACTCATGGGAGCAGTACTTC. The chain carries TRBV6-2 or TRBV6-3 and TRBJ2-5, with D perhaps TRBD2 (5 bases). CDR1 MNHEY and CDR2 SVGEGT come from the germline V gene. The CDR3 has 11 residues. V lost 0 bases and J 11 bases, leaving 7 bases between the germline ends.

This chain joins TRBV7-9 and TRBJ2-4, with TRBD1 matching 7 bases. TRBJ2-7 matches the DNA end more closely, so the J call is doubtful. This CDR3 spans 14 amino acids. CDR1 and CDR2 (germline): SEHNR, FQNEAQ (reference sequence). CDR3: CASSLDTGEYEQYF. CDR3 nucleotides: TGTGCCAGCAGCTTAGATACAGGGGAGTACGAGCAGTACTTC.

This sequence joins TRBV20-1 and TRBJ2-7; D is possibly TRBD1 or TRBD2 (5 bases each). From germline, CDR1 is DFQATT and CDR2 SNEGSKA (reference sequence). V was trimmed by 5 bases and J by 3 bases, leaving 23 bases between them. The CDR3 has 16 residues. This chain's CDR3 is CSAEPQGTGGFYEQYF. The CDR3 DNA follows: TGCAGTGCTGAACCCCAGGGTACAGGAGGTTTCTACGAGCAGTACTTC.

This clonotype was picked up a small number of times. The V and J genes are TRBV29-1 and TRBJ2-1, with 8 bases that match TRBD2. Trimming removed 2 bases from V and 6 bases from J; junction bases left unmatched: 15. CDR3 length: 17 amino acids. Germline V lookup: CDR1 SQVTM, CDR2 ANQGSEA. For the CDR3, the DNA is TGCAGCGTTGAAAGTGTGGCGGGGGGCTCCCAAGGCAATGAGCAGTTCTTC. Residues: CSVESVAGGSQGNEQFF.

J is TRBJ1-1 and V is TRBV30; D not certain. This CDR3 comprises 13 residues. V was clipped by 3 bases and J by 3 bases, with 11 bases between them. Germline-derived CDR1 and CDR2 are GTSNPN and SVGIG (reference sequence). The CDR3 spells CAWRLGLDTEAFF. In DNA form, the CDR3 reads TGTGCCTGGAGACTGGGGTTGGACACTGAAGCTTTCTTT.

The chain links TRBV12-3 or TRBV12-4 to TRBJ2-7, with 11 positions matching TRBD2. Trimming removed 3 bases from V and 4 bases from J; junction bases left unmatched: 8. The CDR3 loop spans 16 amino acids. CDR3 nucleotide sequence: TGTGCCAGCAGTTTCGCCCTGACTAGCGGGGATTACGAGCAGTACTTC. Its protein is CASSFALTSGDYEQYF.

The chain joins TRBV20-1 to TRBJ2-7; D is perhaps TRBD1 or TRBD2 (5 bases each). Looked up from germline, CDR1 is DFQATT and CDR2 is SNEGSKA (reference sequence). The CDR3 has 14 residues. V was clipped by 1 base and J by 3 bases, with 13 bases between them. The CDR3 sequence is CSARVPGRIYEQYF. The CDR3 bases are TGCAGTGCTAGAGTACCGGGACGGATCTACGAGCAGTACTTC.

This clonotype was seen just once. CDR3: CASRAEAHTRGGHTGELFF. The CDR3 region has the DNA TGTGCCAGCAGGGCCGAGGCCCATACCCGGGGGGGACACACCGGGGAGCTGTTTTTT. This rearrangement joins TRBV6-1 to TRBJ2-2; 8 bases are shared with TRBD2. The germline V gene encodes CDR1 MNHNS and CDR2 SASEGT. V trimming: 6 bases; J trimming: 3 bases; junction bases outside the gene matches: 18. The CDR3 length is 19 residues.

The chain's CDR3 is CASSQDGTGGPVGELFF. In nucleotides, the CDR3 is TGCGCCAGCAGCCAAGATGGAACGGGAGGGCCGGTCGGGGAGCTGTTTTTT. The J gene is TRBJ2-2, the V gene TRBV4-1; TRBD2 agrees at 8 bases. CDR3 length: 17 amino acids. After removal of 0 bases from V and 7 bases from J, the junction contained 10 bases not matched to a gene. CDR1 is MGHRA and CDR2 is YSYEKL in the germline V gene.

There are a few counts of this clonotype. The chain links TRBV3-1 to TRBJ2-7; D remains unclear. This CDR3 spans 14 amino acids. V was clipped by 4 bases and J by 7 bases, with 17 bases between them. Per germline, CDR1 LGHDT and CDR2 YNNKEL (reference sequence). CDR3 in DNA: TGTGCCAGCAGCCCCCGTTTGGTCCTAGAGGAGCAGTACTTC. Translated: CASSPRLVLEEQYF.

The chain combines TRBV23-1 with TRBJ2-5, with TRBD2 matching over 11 bases. TRBJ2-7 explains the end of the DNA better; the J call may be wrong. TRBV23-1 is an open reading frame, and its role is uncertain. The CDR3 covers 18 residues. CDR3 in DNA: TGCGCCAGCAGTCAATCGATAGCTAGCGGGAGGTTTTGCGACGAGCAGTACTTC. As protein: CASSQSIASGRFCDEQYF.

This clonotype was seen more than once but under ten times. This chain links TRBV29-1 with TRBJ2-3; perhaps TRBD1 as D (7 bases). The CDR3 is 15 residues long. Per germline, CDR1 SQVTM and CDR2 ANQGSEA. Trimming took off 7 bases at V and 1 base at J, with 18 bases between the two ends. The CDR3 loop is CSGGETGRGTDTQYF. The CDR3 nucleotides are TGCAGCGGCGGGGAGACAGGGAGAGGCACAGATACGCAGTATTTT.

The chain is built from TRBV4-3 and TRBJ1-1; no clear D. The CDR3 runs 14 residues. Germline CDR1 LGHNA, CDR2 YSLEER. V lost 1 base and J 5 bases, leaving 11 bases between the germline ends. CDR3 coding DNA: TGCGCCAGCAGCCAAGGGACGGGTTCGACTGAAGCTTTCTTT. It specifies CASSQGTGSTEAFF.

This clonotype has only a few counts. The V and J genes are TRBV28 and TRBJ1-2; weak D call: TRBD1 (5 bases). Trimming shortened V by 5 bases and J by 4 bases, and 11 bases separated the two germline ends. CDR3 length equals 13 residues. Per the germline V gene, CDR1 is MDHEN and CDR2 is SYDVKM. DNA for the CDR3: TGTGCCAGCAGTGTTCAGGGCACCTATGGCTACACCTTC. Protein sequence: CASSVQGTYGYTF.

J is TRBJ2-3 and V is TRBV20-1; D may be TRBD1 (6 bases). This CDR3 region has 14 residues. V shed 4 bases and J shed 4 bases, with 15 bases lying between them. From germline, CDR1 is DFQATT and CDR2 SNEGSKA (reference sequence). The CDR3 bases are TGCAGTGCTATCAGGGGCAATTTCGCAGATACGCAGTATTTT. Its protein is CSAIRGNFADTQYF.

The rearrangement uses TRBV6-5 and TRBJ2-7; TRBD2 agrees at 16 bases. The ends lost 4 bases at V and 5 bases at J; junction bases unmatched: 5. The length of the CDR3 is 16 residues. CDR1 and CDR2 from the germline V gene are MNHEY and SVGAGI. In DNA, the CDR3 is TGTGCCAGCAGTTTTGGGACTAGCGGGGGGGCCAACGAGCAGTACTTC. This gives the protein CASSFGTSGGANEQYF.

This clonotype appeared a few times. The genes are TRBV5-5 and TRBJ1-6, with D unclear. CDR3 length: 13 amino acids. V was trimmed by 1 base and J by 10 bases, leaving 9 bases between them. Germline CDR1 is SGHKS and CDR2 is YYEKEE (reference sequence). The CDR3 here is CASSLNLGSPLHF. Here the CDR3 DNA reads TGTGCCAGCAGCTTGAACCTGGGATCACCCCTCCACTTT. Drawing the rest from reference TRBV5-5 and TRBJ1-6, the complete variable domain is DAGVTQSPTHLIKTRGQQVTLRCSPISGHKSVSWYQQVLGQGPQFIFQYYEKEERGRGNFPDRFSARQFPNYSSELNVNALLLGDSALYLCASSLNLGSPLHFGNGTRLTVT.

This clonotype has more than one count but fewer than ten. This sequence joins TRBV20-1 and TRBJ2-1, with D perhaps TRBD2 (6 bases). Germline-derived CDR1 and CDR2 are DFQATT and SNEGSKA (reference sequence). Trimming cost V 6 bases and J 8 bases, with 17 bases left between them. The CDR3 is 13 amino acids. This CDR3 reads CSAARDSGYEQFF. The CDR3 DNA sequence: TGCAGTGCGGCCCGGGACTCAGGATATGAGCAGTTCTTC.

Only a few counts were recorded for this clonotype. This chain joins TRBV4-2 and TRBJ2-3; 8 nucleotides match TRBD2. V shed 0 bases, J shed 1 base, and the junction held 3 bases outside the gene matches. Germline CDR1 and CDR2: LGHNA and YNFKEQ. This CDR3 is 16 amino acids long. The CDR3 DNA sequence: TGTGCCAGCAGCCAAGAACTAGCGGACCGCACAGATACGCAGTATTTT. This translates into CASSQELADRTDTQYF.

A single count supports this clonotype. The rearrangement joins TRBV20-1 to TRBJ2-7, with 10 bases that match TRBD2. From germline, CDR1 is DFQATT and CDR2 SNEGSKA (reference sequence). Trimming removed 5 bases from V and 7 bases from J; junction bases left unmatched: 11. The CDR3 has 14 amino acids. The CDR3 region is CSASGSGRVNEQYF. CDR3 DNA sequence: TGCAGTGCTTCGGGGAGCGGGAGGGTCAATGAGCAGTACTTC.

V is TRBV28 and J is TRBJ2-7; the D gene is possibly TRBD2 (5 bases). CDR3 length equals 16 residues. Germline loops: CDR1 MDHEN, CDR2 SYDVKM. Trimming shortened V by 3 bases and J by 7 bases, and 22 bases separated the two germline ends. The DNA for the CDR3 is TGTGCCAGCAGTTTCCCCAACGAGGTCGGGATGTGGGAGCAGTACTTC. Its protein product is CASSFPNEVGMWEQYF.

This sequence joins TRBV27 and TRBJ2-1, with 9 bases identical to TRBD2. Germline trimming cut 5 bases from V and 0 bases from J; bases unmatched to any gene: 5. CDR1 is MNHEY and CDR2 is SMNVEV in the germline V gene (reference sequence). This CDR3 is 16 amino acids long. The DNA of the CDR3 is TGTGCCAGCAGTCAAGGACTAGCGAGCTCCTACAATGAGCAGTTCTTC. It yields the protein CASSQGLASSYNEQFF.

The V and J genes are TRBV6-2 or TRBV6-3 and TRBJ2-5, with 12 bases matching TRBD2. This CDR3 spans 17 amino acids. Germline CDR1 reads MNHEY; CDR2 reads SVGEGT. The trim removed 4 bases at V and 2 bases at J, leaving 8 bases unmatched. CDR3 bases: TGTGCCAGCAGTTCCGAACTAGCGGGGGGCCTTCAAGAGACCCAGTACTTC. This gives the protein CASSSELAGGLQETQYF.

The DNA of the CDR3 is TGTGCCGGGATAGATGGCTACACCTTC. Protein product: CAGIDGYTF. V usage is TRBV11-2 and J usage is TRBJ1-2, with D uncertain. This CDR3 contains 9 residues. V dropped 11 bases and J dropped 6 bases, with 7 bases sitting between them. Germline assignment: CDR1 SGHAT and CDR2 FQNNGV.

This chain joins TRBV28 and TRBJ2-7; 7 bases line up with TRBD1. Looked up from germline, CDR1 is MDHEN and CDR2 is SYDVKM. V lost 7 bases to trimming and J lost 5 bases; unmatched junction nucleotides: 11. The CDR3 extends over 14 amino acids. The CDR3 DNA reads TGTGCCAGCACCGTCGAGGACAGGTACGACGAGCAGTACTTC. Protein: CASTVEDRYDEQYF.

The CDR3 DNA sequence: TGTGCCAGCAGCTTAGCGAAGTCGGGGGATCAGTACACTGAAGCTTTCTTT. This gives the protein CASSLAKSGDQYTEAFF. The chain couples TRBV7-2 to TRBJ1-1, with D perhaps TRBD1 (5 bases). The CDR3 spans 17 residues. The germline gives CDR1 SGHTA, CDR2 FQGNSA. The germline V and J ends were trimmed by 0 bases and 3 bases, with 17 bases remaining between them.

The J gene is TRBJ1-1, the V gene TRBV20-1, with D hard to call. From germline, CDR1 is DFQATT and CDR2 SNEGSKA (reference sequence). The CDR3 totals 15 residues. With 6 bases removed from V and 1 base from J, the gap between germline ends came to 18 bases. The CDR3 DNA is TGCAGTGCCTCACTTCTCTTACATGCGAACACTGAAGCTTTCTTT. Translating it yields CSASLLLHANTEAFF.